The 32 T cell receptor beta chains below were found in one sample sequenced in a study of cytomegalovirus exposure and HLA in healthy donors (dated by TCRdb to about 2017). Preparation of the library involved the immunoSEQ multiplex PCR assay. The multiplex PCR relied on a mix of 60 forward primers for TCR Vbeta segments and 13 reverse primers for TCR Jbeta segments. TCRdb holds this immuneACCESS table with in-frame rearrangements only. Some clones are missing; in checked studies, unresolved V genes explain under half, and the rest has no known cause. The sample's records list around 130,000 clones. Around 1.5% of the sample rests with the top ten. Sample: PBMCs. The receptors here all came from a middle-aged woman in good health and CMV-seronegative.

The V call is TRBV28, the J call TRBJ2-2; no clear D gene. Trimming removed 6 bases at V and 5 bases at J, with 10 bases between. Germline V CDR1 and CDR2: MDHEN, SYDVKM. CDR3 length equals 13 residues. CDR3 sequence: CASSLIGTGELFF. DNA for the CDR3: TGTGCCAGCAGCTTAATCGGGACCGGGGAGCTGTTTTTT.

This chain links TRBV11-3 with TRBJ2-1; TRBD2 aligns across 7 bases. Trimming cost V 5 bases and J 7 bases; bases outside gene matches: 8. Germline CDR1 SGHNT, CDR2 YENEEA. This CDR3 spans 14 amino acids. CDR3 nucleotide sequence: TGTGCCAGCAGCCTACAGGCGCGGGAGAATGAGCAGTTCTTC. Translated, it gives CASSLQARENEQFF.

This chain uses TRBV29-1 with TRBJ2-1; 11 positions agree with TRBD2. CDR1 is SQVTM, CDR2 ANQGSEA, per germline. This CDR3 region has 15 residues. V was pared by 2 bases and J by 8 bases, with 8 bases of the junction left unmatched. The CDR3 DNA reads TGCAGCGTTGAACACCTAGCGGGGGGCCTCTATGAGCAGTTCTTC. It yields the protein CSVEHLAGGLYEQFF.

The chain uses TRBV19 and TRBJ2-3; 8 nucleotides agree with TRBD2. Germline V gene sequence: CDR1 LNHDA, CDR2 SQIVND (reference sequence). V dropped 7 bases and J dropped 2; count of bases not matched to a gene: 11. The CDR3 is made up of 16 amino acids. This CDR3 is CASTRGGGGLTDTQYF. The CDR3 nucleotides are TGTGCCAGTACCCGGGGGGGCGGGGGGCTCACAGATACGCAGTATTTT.

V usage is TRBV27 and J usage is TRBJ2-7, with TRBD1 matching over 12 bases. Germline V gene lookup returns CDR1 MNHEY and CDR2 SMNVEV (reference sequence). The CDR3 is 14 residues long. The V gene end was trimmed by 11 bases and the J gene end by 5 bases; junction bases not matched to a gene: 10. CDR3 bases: TGTGCCTCCCGCCCGGGACAGGGGGCCCACGAGCAGTACTTC. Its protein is CASRPGQGAHEQYF.

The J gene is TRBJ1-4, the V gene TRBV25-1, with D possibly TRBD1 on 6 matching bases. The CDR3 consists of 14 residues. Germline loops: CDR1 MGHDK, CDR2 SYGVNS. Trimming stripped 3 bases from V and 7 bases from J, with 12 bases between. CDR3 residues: CASSDLRGVEKLFF. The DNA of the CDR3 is TGTGCCAGCAGTGACCTCAGGGGTGTTGAAAAACTGTTTTTT.

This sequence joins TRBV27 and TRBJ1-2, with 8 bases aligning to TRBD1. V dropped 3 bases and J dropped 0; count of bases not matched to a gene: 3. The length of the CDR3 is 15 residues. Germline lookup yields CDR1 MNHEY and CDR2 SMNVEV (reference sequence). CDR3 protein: CASSFQGAANYGYTF. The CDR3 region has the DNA TGTGCCAGCAGTTTTCAGGGGGCGGCTAACTATGGCTACACCTTC.

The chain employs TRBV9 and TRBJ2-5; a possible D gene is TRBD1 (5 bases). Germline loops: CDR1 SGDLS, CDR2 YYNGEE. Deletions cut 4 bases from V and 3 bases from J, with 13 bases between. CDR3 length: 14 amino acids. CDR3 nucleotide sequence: TGTGCCAGCAGCTTTCAGGGTCCGGAAGAGACCCAGTACTTC. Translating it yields CASSFQGPEETQYF.

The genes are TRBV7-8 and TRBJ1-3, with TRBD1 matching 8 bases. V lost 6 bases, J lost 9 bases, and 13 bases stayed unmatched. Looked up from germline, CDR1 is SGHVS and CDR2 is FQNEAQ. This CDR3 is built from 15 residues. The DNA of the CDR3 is TGTGCCAGCAGGTTCATCAGGGGGCCTGGAGGCACCATATATTTT. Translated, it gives CASRFIRGPGGTIYF.

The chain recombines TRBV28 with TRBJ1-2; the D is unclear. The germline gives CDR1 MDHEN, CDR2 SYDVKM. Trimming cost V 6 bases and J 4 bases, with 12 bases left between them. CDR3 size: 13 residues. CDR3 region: CASSVQKTYGYTF. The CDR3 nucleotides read TGTGCCAGCAGCGTACAGAAAACCTATGGCTACACCTTC.

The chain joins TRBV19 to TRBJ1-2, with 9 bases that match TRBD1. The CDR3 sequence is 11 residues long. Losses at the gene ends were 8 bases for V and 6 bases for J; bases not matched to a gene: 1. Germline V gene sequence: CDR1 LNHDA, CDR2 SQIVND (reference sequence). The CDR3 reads CASRTGDGYTF. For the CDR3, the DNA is TGTGCCAGTCGGACAGGGGATGGCTACACCTTC.

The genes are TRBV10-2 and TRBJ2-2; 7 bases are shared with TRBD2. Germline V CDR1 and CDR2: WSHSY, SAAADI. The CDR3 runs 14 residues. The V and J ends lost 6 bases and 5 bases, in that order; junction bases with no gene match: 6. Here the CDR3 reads CASSLLLATGELFF. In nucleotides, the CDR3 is TGCGCCAGCAGCCTTCTACTAGCGACCGGGGAGCTGTTTTTT.

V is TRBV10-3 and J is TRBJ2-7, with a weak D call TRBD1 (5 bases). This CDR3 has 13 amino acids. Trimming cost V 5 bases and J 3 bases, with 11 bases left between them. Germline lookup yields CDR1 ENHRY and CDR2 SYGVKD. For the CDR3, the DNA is TGTGCCATCAGTAGCGACAGCAACTACGAGCAGTACGTC. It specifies CAISSDSNYEQYV.

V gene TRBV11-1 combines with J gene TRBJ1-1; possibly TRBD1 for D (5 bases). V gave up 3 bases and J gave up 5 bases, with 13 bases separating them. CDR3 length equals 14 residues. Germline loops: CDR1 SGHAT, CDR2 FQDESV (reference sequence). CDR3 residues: CASSFGGYETEAFF. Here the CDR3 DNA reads TGTGCCAGCAGCTTCGGGGGATACGAGACTGAAGCTTTCTTT. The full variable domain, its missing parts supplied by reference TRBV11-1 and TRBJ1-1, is EAEVAQSPRYKITEKSQAVAFWCDPISGHATLYWYRQILGQGPELLVQFQDESVVDDSQLPKDRFSAERLKGVDSTLKIQPAELGDSAMYLCASSFGGYETEAFFGQGTRLTVV.

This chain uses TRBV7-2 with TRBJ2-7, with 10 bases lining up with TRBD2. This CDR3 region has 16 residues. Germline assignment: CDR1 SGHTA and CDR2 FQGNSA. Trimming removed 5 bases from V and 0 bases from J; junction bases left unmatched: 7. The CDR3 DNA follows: TGTGCCAGCAGCCAGGGAGGGACTAGCGTCTCCTACGAGCAGTACTTC. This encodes CASSQGGTSVSYEQYF.

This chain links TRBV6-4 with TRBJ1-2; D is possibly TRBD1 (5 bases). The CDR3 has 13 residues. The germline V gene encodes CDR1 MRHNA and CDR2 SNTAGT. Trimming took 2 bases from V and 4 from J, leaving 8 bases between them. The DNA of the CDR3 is TGTGCCAGCAGTGACCAGGGCGGCTATGGCTACACCTTC. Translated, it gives CASSDQGGYGYTF.

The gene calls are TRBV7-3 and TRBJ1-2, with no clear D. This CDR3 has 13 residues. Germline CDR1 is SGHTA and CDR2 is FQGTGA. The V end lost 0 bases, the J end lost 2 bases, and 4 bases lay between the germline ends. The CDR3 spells CASSLTANYGYTF. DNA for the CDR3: TGTGCCAGCAGCTTAACAGCCAACTATGGCTACACCTTC.

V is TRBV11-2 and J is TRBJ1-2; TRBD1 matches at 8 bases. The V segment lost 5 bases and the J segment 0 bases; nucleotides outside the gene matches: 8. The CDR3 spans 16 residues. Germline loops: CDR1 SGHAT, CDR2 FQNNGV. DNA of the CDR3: TGTGCCAGCAGCCCCGGACAGGGAGCTTCTAACTATGGCTACACCTTC. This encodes CASSPGQGASNYGYTF.

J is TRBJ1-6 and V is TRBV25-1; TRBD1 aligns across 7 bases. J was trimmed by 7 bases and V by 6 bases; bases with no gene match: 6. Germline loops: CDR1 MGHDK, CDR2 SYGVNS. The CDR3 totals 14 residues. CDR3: CASSLTGSNSPLHF. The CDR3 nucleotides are TGTGCCAGCAGCCTGACAGGGTCCAATTCACCCCTCCACTTT. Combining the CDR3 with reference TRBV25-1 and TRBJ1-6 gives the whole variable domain EADIYQTPRYLVIGTGKKITLECSQTMGHDKMYWYQQDPGMELHLIHYSYGVNSTEKGDLSSESTVSRIRTEHFPLTLESARPSHTSQYLCASSLTGSNSPLHFGNGTRLTVT.

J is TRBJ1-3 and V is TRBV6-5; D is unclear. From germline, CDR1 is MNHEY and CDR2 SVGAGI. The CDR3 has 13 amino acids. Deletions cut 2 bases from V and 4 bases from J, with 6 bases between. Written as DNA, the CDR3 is TGTGCCAGCAGTTACCAGTGGGGAAACACCATATATTTT. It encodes CASSYQWGNTIYF.

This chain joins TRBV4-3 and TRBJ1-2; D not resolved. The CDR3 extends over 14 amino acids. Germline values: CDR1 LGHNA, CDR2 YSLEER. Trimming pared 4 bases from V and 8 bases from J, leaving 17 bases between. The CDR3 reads CASSPPETKGGYTF. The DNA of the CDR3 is TGCGCCAGCAGCCCTCCGGAGACGAAAGGCGGCTACACCTTC.

Written as DNA, the CDR3 is TGTGCCAGCAGCGTAGATAGCGGGGTCTACGAGCAGTACTTC. As protein: CASSVDSGVYEQYF. The rearrangement links TRBV9 to TRBJ2-5; 8 positions match TRBD2. The J call may be in error: the DNA end matches TRBJ2-7 better. Germline CDR1 reads SGDLS; CDR2 reads YYNGEE. The CDR3 totals 14 residues.

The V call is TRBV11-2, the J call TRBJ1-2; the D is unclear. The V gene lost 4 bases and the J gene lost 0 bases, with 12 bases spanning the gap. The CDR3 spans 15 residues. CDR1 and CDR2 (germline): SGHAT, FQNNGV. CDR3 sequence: CASSSLAGANYGYTF. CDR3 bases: TGTGCCAGCAGCTCCCTAGCCGGCGCTAACTATGGCTACACCTTC.

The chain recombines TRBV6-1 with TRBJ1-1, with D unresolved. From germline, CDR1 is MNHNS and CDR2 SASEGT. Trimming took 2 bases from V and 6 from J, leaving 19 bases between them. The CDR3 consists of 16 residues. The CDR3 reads CASSEITSLRLPEAFF. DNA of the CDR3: TGTGCCAGCAGTGAAATTACCAGTTTGAGGTTGCCTGAAGCTTTCTTT.

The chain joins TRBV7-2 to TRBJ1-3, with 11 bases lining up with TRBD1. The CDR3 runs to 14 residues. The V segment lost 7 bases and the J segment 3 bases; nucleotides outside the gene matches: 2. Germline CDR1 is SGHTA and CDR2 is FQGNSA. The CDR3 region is CASTDRGLGNTIYF. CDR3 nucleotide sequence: TGTGCCAGCACGGACAGGGGGCTTGGAAACACCATATATTTT.

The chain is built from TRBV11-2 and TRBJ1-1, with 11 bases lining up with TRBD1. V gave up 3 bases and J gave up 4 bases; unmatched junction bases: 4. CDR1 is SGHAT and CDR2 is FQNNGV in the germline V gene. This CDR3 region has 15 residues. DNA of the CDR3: TGTGCCAGCAGCTTCTCGGGGACAGGGGGCACTGAAGCTTTCTTT. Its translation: CASSFSGTGGTEAFF.

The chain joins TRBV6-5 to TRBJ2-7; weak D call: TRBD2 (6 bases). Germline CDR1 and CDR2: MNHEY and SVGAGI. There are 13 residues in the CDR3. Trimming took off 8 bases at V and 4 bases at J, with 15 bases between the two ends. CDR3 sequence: CASYRPGRYEQYF. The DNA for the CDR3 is TGTGCCAGCTACCGGCCAGGGAGGTACGAGCAGTACTTC.

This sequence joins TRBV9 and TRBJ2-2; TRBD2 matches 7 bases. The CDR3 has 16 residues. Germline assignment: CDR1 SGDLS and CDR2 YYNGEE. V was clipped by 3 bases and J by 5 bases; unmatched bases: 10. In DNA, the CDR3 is TGTGCCAGCAGCGGAGGGAGCGGGGAGGTAACCGGGGAGCTGTTTTTT. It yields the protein CASSGGSGEVTGELFF.

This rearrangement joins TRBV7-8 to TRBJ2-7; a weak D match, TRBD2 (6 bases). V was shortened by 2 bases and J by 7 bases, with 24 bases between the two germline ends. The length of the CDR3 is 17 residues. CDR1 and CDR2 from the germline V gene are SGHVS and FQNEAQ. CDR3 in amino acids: CASSLLTQYQSRGEQYV. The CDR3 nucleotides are TGTGCCAGCAGCTTACTAACGCAGTACCAATCTCGGGGGGAGCAGTACGTC.

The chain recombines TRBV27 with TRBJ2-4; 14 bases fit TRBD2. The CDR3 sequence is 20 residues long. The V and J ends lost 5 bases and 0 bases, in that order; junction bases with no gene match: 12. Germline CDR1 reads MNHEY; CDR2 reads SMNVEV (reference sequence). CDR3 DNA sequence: TGTGCCAGCAGTCCTGGACTAGCGGGGGGCGCCCTACTAGCCAAAAACATTCAGTACTTC. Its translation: CASSPGLAGGALLAKNIQYF.

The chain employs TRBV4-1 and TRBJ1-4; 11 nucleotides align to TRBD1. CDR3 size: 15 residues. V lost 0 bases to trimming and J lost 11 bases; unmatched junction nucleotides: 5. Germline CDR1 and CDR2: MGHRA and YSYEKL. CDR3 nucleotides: TGCGCCAGCAGCCAAGACGGGGACAGGGGGTGGAAACTGTTTTTT. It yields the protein CASSQDGDRGWKLFF.

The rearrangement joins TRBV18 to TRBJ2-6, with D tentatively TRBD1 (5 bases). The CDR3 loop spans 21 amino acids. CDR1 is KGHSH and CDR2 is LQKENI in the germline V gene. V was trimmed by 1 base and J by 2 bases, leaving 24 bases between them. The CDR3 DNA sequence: TGTGCCAGCTCACCACTCTCTCGCCTGATAAACAGGACCCCTGGGGCCAACGTCCTGACTTTC. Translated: CASSPLSRLINRTPGANVLTF.